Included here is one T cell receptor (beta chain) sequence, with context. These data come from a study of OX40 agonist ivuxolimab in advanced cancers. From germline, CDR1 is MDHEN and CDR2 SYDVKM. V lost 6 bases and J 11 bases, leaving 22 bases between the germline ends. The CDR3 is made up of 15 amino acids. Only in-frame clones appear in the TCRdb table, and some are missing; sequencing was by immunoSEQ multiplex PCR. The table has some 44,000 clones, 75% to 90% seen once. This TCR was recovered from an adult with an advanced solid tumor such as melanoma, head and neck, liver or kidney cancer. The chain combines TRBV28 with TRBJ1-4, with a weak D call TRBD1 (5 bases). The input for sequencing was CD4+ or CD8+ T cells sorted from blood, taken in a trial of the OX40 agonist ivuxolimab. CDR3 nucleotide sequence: TGTGCCAGCAGAAGGGACGGGGGGATAATGAGGAAACTGTTTTTT. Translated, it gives CASRRDGGIMRKLFF. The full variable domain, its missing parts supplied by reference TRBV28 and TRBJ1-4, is DVKVTQSSRYLVKRTGEKVFLECVQDMDHENMFWYRQDPGLGLRLIYFSYDVKMKEKGDIPEGYSVSREKKERFSLILESASTNQTSMYLCASRRDGGIMRKLFFGSGTQLSVL.